Given below is one TCR beta chain in context. Researchers ran the PCR with 60 Vbeta and 13 Jbeta primers. The repertoire was sequenced with immunoSEQ multiplex PCR; TCRdb's copy has only in-frame clones and lacks some. The table shows 90,000 to 100,000 clones, with roughly 76% occurring only once. This CDR3 region has 15 residues. Germline trimming cut 5 bases from V and 5 bases from J; bases unmatched to any gene: 9. Germline assignment: CDR1 SGHNT and CDR2 YENEEA. This entry belongs to a study of cytomegalovirus exposure and HLA in healthy donors. This sequence was found in a man aged 45-65 years in good health and CMV-seronegative. V is TRBV11-3 and J is TRBJ2-3; 8 positions match TRBD2. The specimen sequenced was PBMCs. This chain's CDR3 is CASSRSGEKVDTQYF. DNA for the CDR3: TGTGCCAGCAGCCGTAGCGGGGAGAAGGTAGATACGCAGTATTTT. Supplemented by reference TRBV11-3 and TRBJ2-3, the full variable domain reads EAGVVQSPRYKIIEKKQPVAFWCNPISGHNTLYWYLQNLGQGPELLIRYENEEAVDDSQLPKDRFSAERLKGVDSTLKIQPAELGDSAVYLCASSRSGEKVDTQYFGPGTRLTVL.